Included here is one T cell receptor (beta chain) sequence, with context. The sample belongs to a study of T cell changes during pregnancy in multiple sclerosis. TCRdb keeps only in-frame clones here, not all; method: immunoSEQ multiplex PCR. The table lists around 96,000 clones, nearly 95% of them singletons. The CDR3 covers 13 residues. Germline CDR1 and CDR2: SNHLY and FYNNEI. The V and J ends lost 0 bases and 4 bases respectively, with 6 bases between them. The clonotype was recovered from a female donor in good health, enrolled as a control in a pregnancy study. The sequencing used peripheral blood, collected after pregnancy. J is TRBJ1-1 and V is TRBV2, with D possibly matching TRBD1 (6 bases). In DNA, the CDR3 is TGTGCCAGCAGTGAAGCAGGGGGCACTGAAGCTTTCTTT. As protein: CASSEAGGTEAFF.